The 20 T cell receptor beta chains below come from one sample, sequenced in a study of blood T cell repertoires in COVID-19. Produced via immunoSEQ multiplex PCR; TCRdb's table is partial and in-frame only. The table records a few hundred thousand clones, nearly 90% of them present only once. The sequencing sample was made of peripheral blood. The receptors were sampled from a woman in her forties who had recovered from COVID-19.

The chain employs TRBV21-1 and TRBJ2-5; the D segment call TRBD1 is taken from the table without a DNA check. TRBV21-1 is flagged as a pseudogene. The CDR3 loop spans 12 amino acids. CDR3 sequence (DNA): TGTGCCAGCATTCAATCCCAAGAGACCCAGTACTTC. It specifies CASIQSQETQYF.

V is TRBV12-3 or TRBV12-4 and J is TRBJ2-3; the D gene is possibly TRBD2 (6 bases). The CDR3 spans 12 residues. Trimming removed 6 bases at V and 10 bases at J, with 14 bases between. The DNA for the CDR3 is TGTGCCAGCAGCCTCGGTGGGGACTCGCAGTATTTT. Protein sequence: CASSLGGDSQYF.

The chain couples TRBV5-1 to TRBJ1-1; TRBD1 is a possible D gene (6 bases). The length of the CDR3 is 16 residues. Per the germline V gene, CDR1 is SGHRS and CDR2 is YFSETQ. The V and J ends lost 0 bases and 0 bases respectively, with 12 bases between them. CDR3 amino acids: CASSLDRDRMNTEAFF. For the CDR3, the DNA is TGCGCCAGCAGCTTGGACAGGGACCGAATGAACACTGAAGCTTTCTTT.

This chain joins TRBV4-3 and TRBJ2-2; no clear D. V shed 0 bases and J shed 3 bases, with 8 bases lying between them. Germline CDR1 LGHNA, CDR2 YSLEER. CDR3 size: 15 residues. In DNA form, the CDR3 reads TGCGCCAGCAGCCAAGACAACAGATACACCGGGGAGCTGTTTTTT. Its translation: CASSQDNRYTGELFF.

The chain employs TRBV7-8 and TRBJ2-5; 13 positions agree with TRBD2. V gave up 3 bases and J gave up 6 bases; unmatched junction bases: 7. This CDR3 contains 16 residues. The V gene's germline CDR1 is SGHVS and CDR2 FQNEAQ. The CDR3 coding sequence is TGTGCCAGCAGCTTCCGGACTAGCGGGAGAGAACAGACCCAGTACTTC. This sequence encodes CASSFRTSGREQTQYF.

The chain is built from TRBV3-1 (or the pseudogene TRBV3-2) and TRBJ2-2; no reliable D call. The CDR3 consists of 14 residues. V gave up 1 base and J gave up 3 bases, with 6 bases separating them. Per germline, CDR1 LGHDT and CDR2 YNNKEL (reference sequence). This chain's CDR3 is CASSQGTHTGELFF. CDR3 sequence (DNA): TGTGCCAGCAGCCAAGGTACACACACCGGGGAGCTGTTTTTT.

In DNA, the CDR3 is TGTGCCATCACTAGACATCCCCTAGCCAAAAACATTCAGTACTTC. Residues: CAITRHPLAKNIQYF. J is TRBJ2-4 and V is TRBV19; D is perhaps TRBD2 (5 bases). This CDR3 comprises 15 residues. CDR1 is LNHDA, CDR2 SQIVND, per germline (reference sequence). Trimming shortened V by 10 bases and J by 0 bases, and 16 bases separated the two germline ends. The entire variable domain, with the rest obtained from reference TRBV19 and TRBJ2-4, is as follows: DGGITQSPKYLFRKEGQNVTLSCEQNLNHDAMYWYRQDPGQGLRLIYYSQIVNDFQKGDIAEGYSVSREKKESFPLTVTSAQKNPTAFYLCAITRHPLAKNIQYFGAGTRLSVL.

The J gene is TRBJ1-1, the V gene TRBV30; D ambiguous. This CDR3 comprises 11 residues. Looked up from germline, CDR1 is GTSNPN and CDR2 is SVGIG (reference sequence). V was trimmed by 0 bases and J by 7 bases, leaving 6 bases between them. CDR3 in amino acids: CAWSVQIEAFF. The CDR3 DNA reads as TGTGCCTGGAGTGTACAGATTGAAGCTTTCTTT.

The chain recombines TRBV7-6 with TRBJ2-5, with TRBD1 matching 9 bases. With V trimmed by 2 bases and J by 5 bases, 12 bases remained unmatched. Per germline, CDR1 SGHVS and CDR2 FNYEAQ. CDR3 length equals 17 residues. This CDR3 is CASSLLVSGQGSETQYF. CDR3 DNA sequence: TGTGCCAGCAGCTTACTGGTATCGGGACAGGGCTCGGAGACCCAGTACTTC.

This rearrangement joins TRBV6-5 to TRBJ2-5; tentative D call: TRBD2 (6 bases). The CDR3 is 13 amino acids. From germline, CDR1 is MNHEY and CDR2 SVGAGI. The V end lost 6 bases, the J end lost 7 bases, and 15 bases lay between the germline ends. CDR3 sequence: CASSEGRRGTQYF. CDR3 bases: TGTGCCAGCAGCGAGGGTAGGCGGGGGACCCAGTACTTC.

This rearrangement joins TRBV12-5 to TRBJ2-5; TRBD1 matches at 9 bases. CDR1 and CDR2 from the germline V gene are LGHNT and FRNRAP. Trimming removed 7 bases from V and 5 bases from J; junction bases left unmatched: 17. This CDR3 is 17 amino acids long. CDR3 nucleotides: TGTGCTAGTGCTCCGGGACAGGGAGCAGAGGGGTTGGAGACCCAGTACTTC. Translation gives CASAPGQGAEGLETQYF.

This chain links TRBV11-2 with TRBJ2-5; D might be TRBD1 (6 bases). This CDR3 comprises 13 residues. Germline assignment: CDR1 SGHAT and CDR2 FQNNGV. V shed 4 bases and J shed 1 base, with 7 bases lying between them. The CDR3 loop is CASSWTAQETQYF. The CDR3 DNA sequence: TGTGCCAGCAGCTGGACAGCCCAAGAGACCCAGTACTTC.

The V call is TRBV24-1, the J call TRBJ1-1, with 8 bases aligning to TRBD1. CDR3 size: 14 residues. Per the germline V gene, CDR1 is KGHDR and CDR2 is SFDVKD. Trimming took 9 bases from V and 1 from J; bases not matched to a gene: 6. In DNA, the CDR3 is TGTGCCACCCGGCTCGGACAGGGGAACACTGAAGCTTTCTTT. Encoded protein: CATRLGQGNTEAFF.

The chain uses TRBV7-2 and TRBJ2-2; no clear D gene. This CDR3 is 14 amino acids long. Per the germline V gene, CDR1 is SGHTA and CDR2 is FQGNSA. V dropped 1 base and J dropped 0 bases, with 3 bases sitting between them. The CDR3 nucleotides read TGTGCCAGCAGCTTAGGCGCGAACACCGGGGAGCTGTTTTTT. It is translated as CASSLGANTGELFF.

The J gene is TRBJ2-5, the V gene TRBV5-1; 9 nucleotides align to TRBD2. CDR3 length: 16 amino acids. CDR1 is SGHRS and CDR2 is YFSETQ in the germline V gene. V dropped 6 bases and J dropped 2; count of bases not matched to a gene: 11. CDR3: CASTNLVAGGQETQYF. CDR3 nucleotide sequence: TGCGCCAGCACCAACCTGGTGGCGGGGGGGCAAGAGACCCAGTACTTC.

The V call is TRBV9, the J call TRBJ2-3; 7 positions agree with TRBD2. CDR1 and CDR2 from the germline V gene are SGDLS and YYNGEE. The CDR3 is 13 residues long. V lost 10 bases to trimming and J lost 4 bases; unmatched junction nucleotides: 9. CDR3 bases: TGTGCCTCGTCCAGCGGGGCCGCAGATACGCAGTATTTT. Its translation is CASSSGAADTQYF.

The gene calls are TRBV6-5 and TRBJ2-2; 7 nucleotides agree with TRBD2. Unmatched junction bases numbered 4, after V lost 0 bases and J lost 3 bases. Germline CDR1 and CDR2: MNHEY and SVGAGI. This CDR3 is 16 amino acids long. The DNA for the CDR3 is TGTGCCAGCAGTTACTCGCCTAGCGGAGACACCGGGGAGCTGTTTTTT. Translation gives CASSYSPSGDTGELFF.

The chain uses TRBV20-1 and TRBJ2-7, with 9 positions matching TRBD2. Trimming cost V 3 bases and J 4 bases; bases outside gene matches: 10. Per the germline V gene, CDR1 is DFQATT and CDR2 is SNEGSKA (reference sequence). The CDR3 extends over 15 amino acids. In DNA form, the CDR3 reads TGCAGTGCTAGTCCCTTTAGCGGGGGACCGTACGAGCAGTACTTC. Translated, it gives CSASPFSGGPYEQYF.

This clone was recorded only once. V is TRBV18 and J is TRBJ2-7, with 7 bases that match TRBD2. Germline trimming cut 6 bases from V and 6 bases from J; bases unmatched to any gene: 8. There are 13 residues in the CDR3. The germline V gene has CDR1 KGHSH and CDR2 LQKENI. CDR3 residues: CASSTSASVEQYV. The CDR3 nucleotides are TGTGCCAGCTCTACTAGCGCTTCGGTCGAGCAGTACGTC.

The rearrangement links TRBV14 to TRBJ1-3, with D possibly TRBD1 on 6 matching bases. The CDR3 is 15 amino acids. Germline CDR1 reads SGHDN; CDR2 reads FVKESK. Trimming removed 4 bases from V and 0 bases from J, with 10 bases in between. The CDR3: CASSLGTTSGNTIYF. DNA of the CDR3: TGTGCCAGCAGCCTTGGGACAACCTCTGGAAACACCATATATTTT.